The rows below give T cell receptor beta chains drawn from one sample of a study of Graves' ophthalmopathy and Graves' hyperthyroidism. TCRdb reprocessed the multiplex PCR reads via MiXCR and lists one record per CDR3 protein. The sample records approximately 160,000 distinct CDR3 sequences, just under 40% being singletons. Sequencing was performed on peripheral blood. All receptors derive from a man aged 30 to 39 with Graves' ophthalmopathy. Both conserved end residues are part of each CDR3. Part of the rows lack a size; the others show once, few, many or a class for expanded clones.

v_gene: TRBV12-3/TRBV12-4
j_gene: TRBJ1-3
abundance: many
len: 14
CDR3aa: CASSLDGSGNTIYF

v_gene: TRBV6-1
j_gene: TRBJ2-5
abundance: -
len: 15
CDR3aa: CASSPAELEGEAQYF

v_gene: TRBV6-5
j_gene: TRBJ1-1
abundance: many
len: 11
CDR3aa: CASHTYTEAFF

v_gene: TRBV19
j_gene: TRBJ1-1
abundance: few
len: 15
CDR3aa: CASRVGEVGNTEAFF

v_gene: TRBV4-3
j_gene: TRBJ2-7
abundance: many
len: 15
CDR3aa: CASSQDWTSGYEQYF

v_gene: TRBV12-3/TRBV12-4
j_gene: TRBJ1-1
abundance: -
len: 13
CDR3aa: CASRNDKGTEAFF

v_gene: TRBV7-6
j_gene: TRBJ2-7
abundance: -
len: 16
CDR3aa: CASSTPGGRSSYEQYF

v_gene: TRBV6-1
j_gene: TRBJ2-2
abundance: -
len: 12
CDR3aa: CASESNTGELFF

v_gene: TRBV28
j_gene: TRBJ2-5
abundance: many
len: 16
CDR3aa: CASSSLGQGNQETQYF

v_gene: TRBV6-5
j_gene: TRBJ1-1
abundance: -
len: 14
CDR3aa: CASSYSQVNTEAFF

v_gene: TRBV7-3
j_gene: TRBJ1-1
abundance: many
len: 14
CDR3aa: CASSQGGSRTEAFF

v_gene: TRBV11-2
j_gene: TRBJ2-5
abundance: many
len: 20
CDR3aa: CASSSTRALVTRPHQETQYF

v_gene: TRBV28
j_gene: TRBJ1-2
abundance: many
len: 15
CDR3aa: CASSYRGRGSYGYTF

v_gene: TRBV6-5
j_gene: TRBJ1-1
abundance: many
len: 13
CDR3aa: CASSYSKTTEAFF

v_gene: TRBV20-1
j_gene: TRBJ1-2
abundance: many
len: 14
CDR3aa: CSAREWGHNYGYTF

v_gene: TRBV15
j_gene: TRBJ1-1
abundance: many
len: 15
CDR3aa: CATHDPGQGLEGAFF

v_gene: TRBV12-3/TRBV12-4
j_gene: TRBJ2-2
abundance: many
len: 16
CDR3aa: CASRDSGTGGTGELFF

v_gene: TRBV28
j_gene: TRBJ2-7
abundance: few
len: 15
CDR3aa: CASVAGASGGFEQYF

v_gene: TRBV5-1
j_gene: TRBJ2-5
abundance: many
len: 16
CDR3aa: CASSLSGTGGQETQYF

v_gene: TRBV28
j_gene: TRBJ1-1
abundance: many
len: 14
CDR3aa: CASSFTGVNTEAFF

v_gene: TRBV5-1
j_gene: TRBJ2-7
abundance: -
len: 14
CDR3aa: CASSLDGAQYEQYF

v_gene: TRBV12-3/TRBV12-4
j_gene: TRBJ1-1
abundance: -
len: 12
CDR3aa: CASSFPGSEAFF

v_gene: TRBV15
j_gene: TRBJ2-2
abundance: few
len: 19
CDR3aa: CATSRAAGGLLPNTGELFF